A single sample is the source of the 14 T cell receptor beta chains below, sequenced in a study of PD-1 blockade in mismatch repair-deficient tumors. The data were produced by immunoSEQ multiplex PCR, yet TCRdb's version contains in-frame clones alone and is incomplete. The top ten clones hold approximately 1.5% of a sample with some 19,000 clones, roughly 87% of them seen once. The sample in question was PBMCs, obtained 52 weeks after starting pembrolizumab. Every receptor here comes from an adult with mismatch repair-deficient cancer.

The chain has TRBV7-2 and TRBJ2-7; 8 bases fit TRBD2. Germline V gene sequence: CDR1 SGHTA, CDR2 FQGNSA. This CDR3 comprises 14 residues. J gave up 6 bases and V 5 bases, and 9 bases lay outside the gene matches. CDR3 DNA: TGTGCCAGCAGCGTCGGGACGGGGGGGGTCGAGCAGTACTTC. It specifies CASSVGTGGVEQYF.

The chain couples TRBV6-4 to TRBJ2-1; tentative D call: TRBD2 (6 bases). The V gene's germline CDR1 is MRHNA and CDR2 SNTAGT. V was pared by 3 bases and J by 1 base, with 10 bases between. The CDR3 has 15 amino acids. CDR3 in DNA: TGTGCCAGCAGTGATCGACTAGGGTCCTACAATGAGCAGTTCTTC. This gives the protein CASSDRLGSYNEQFF.

This clone was detected a few times. The chain is built from TRBV20-1 and TRBJ1-1, with unresolved D. CDR1 DFQATT and CDR2 SNEGSKA come from the germline V gene (reference sequence). The CDR3 has 11 residues. Trimming removed 1 base at V and 10 bases at J, with 10 bases between. CDR3 sequence reads: CSARAPSGAFF. CDR3 DNA: TGCAGTGCTAGAGCGCCCAGTGGAGCTTTCTTT.

The genes are TRBV9 and TRBJ2-1; 9 nucleotides agree with TRBD1. The CDR3 has 15 residues. CDR1 SGDLS and CDR2 YYNGEE come from the germline V gene. Trimming at V came to 0 bases and at J to 4 bases, leaving 2 bases not matched to a gene. The CDR3 protein is CASSVGQGVYNEQFF. The CDR3 nucleotides are TGTGCCAGCAGCGTAGGACAGGGGGTATACAATGAGCAGTTCTTC.

The V gene is TRBV19, the J gene TRBJ2-2; TRBD1 is a possible D gene (5 bases). The ends were cut back, 5 bases at V and 3 bases at J, with 16 bases in the middle. Per the germline V gene, CDR1 is LNHDA and CDR2 is SQIVND (reference sequence). The CDR3 sequence is 16 residues long. CDR3 amino acids: CASSRNWGADTGELFF. The CDR3 DNA reads as TGTGCCAGTAGTCGAAATTGGGGCGCGGACACCGGGGAGCTGTTTTTT.

This rearrangement joins TRBV5-1 to TRBJ1-2; 8 bases are shared with TRBD1. Losses at the gene ends were 2 bases for V and 8 bases for J; bases not matched to a gene: 8. Germline assignment: CDR1 SGHRS and CDR2 YFSETQ. The CDR3 is made up of 14 amino acids. Here the CDR3 DNA reads TGCGCCAGCAGCTTCGGACAGGGCCAAGGAGGCTACACCTTC. Protein product: CASSFGQGQGGYTF.

This clone came up a few times. The chain links TRBV29-1 to TRBJ2-7, with 9 bases that match TRBD2. J gave up 3 bases and V 7 bases, and 10 bases lay outside the gene matches. Germline V gene data show CDR1 as SQVTM and CDR2 as ANQGSEA. The length of the CDR3 is 14 residues. CDR3 in amino acids: CSGLFSGSDYEQYF. The CDR3 region has the DNA TGCAGCGGCCTCTTTAGCGGGAGTGACTACGAGCAGTACTTC.

This rearrangement joins TRBV29-1 to TRBJ2-7; TRBD2 matches 7 bases. The CDR3 loop spans 14 amino acids. Losses at the gene ends were 2 bases for V and 2 bases for J; bases not matched to a gene: 6. The germline V gene has CDR1 SQVTM and CDR2 ANQGSEA. CDR3: CSVESSSGPYEQYF. The CDR3 DNA sequence: TGCAGCGTTGAATCGTCTAGCGGCCCCTACGAGCAGTACTTC.

This clone has a handful of counts. The rearrangement joins TRBV7-9 to TRBJ2-1, with D unclear. The CDR3 covers 13 residues. V was cut by 5 bases and J by 5 bases, with 10 bases left in between. Germline V gives CDR1 SEHNR, CDR2 FQNEAQ (reference sequence). The DNA for the CDR3 is TGTGCCAGCAGCCCTCCTTCTCACAATGAGCAGTTCTTC. Its protein is CASSPPSHNEQFF.

This clone was counted a few times. The genes are TRBV2 and TRBJ2-7; possibly TRBD1 for D (6 bases). Germline V CDR1 and CDR2: SNHLY, FYNNEI. This CDR3 has 14 residues. V was pared by 6 bases and J by 1 base, with 13 bases between. This CDR3 is CASSRNRESYEQYF. The CDR3 DNA is TGTGCCAGCAGCCGCAACAGGGAATCCTACGAGCAGTACTTC.

In its sample, this clone was seen a few times. This chain links TRBV7-9 with TRBJ1-2; tentative D call: TRBD1 (5 bases). The CDR3 consists of 12 residues. The germline gives CDR1 SEHNR, CDR2 FQNEAQ (reference sequence). The V end lost 7 bases, the J end lost 7 bases, and 13 bases lay between the germline ends. CDR3 nucleotide sequence: TGTGCCAGCACCAAGGACGGGGGTGGCTACACCTTC. It codes for CASTKDGGGYTF.

About this clone: The conserved final phenylalanine or tryptophan is absent from the CDR3, which likely points to a read error. The DNA is left out, because the CDR3 cannot be placed on it with certainty; the CDR3 is given as TCRdb lists it. V usage is TRBV6-1 and J usage is TRBJ2-7; the D call of TRBD2 is as the table states it, not checked on the DNA. Germline V gene data show CDR1 as MNHNS and CDR2 as SASEGT. The CDR3 region is 12 residues in length, termini included. CDR3 amino acids: CASSEISGRLVP.

The J gene is TRBJ1-2, the V gene TRBV6-6, with TRBD1 matching 8 bases. Germline values: CDR1 MNHNY, CDR2 SVGAGI (reference sequence). J was trimmed by 5 bases and V by 5 bases; bases with no gene match: 4. The CDR3 runs to 13 residues. The CDR3 nucleotides read TGTGCCAGCAGTATGACAGGGGTATATGGCTACACCTTC. Its translation is CASSMTGVYGYTF.

The rearrangement links TRBV5-5 to TRBJ2-7; maybe TRBD2 (5 bases). CDR1 is SGHKS, CDR2 YYEKEE, per germline (reference sequence). The CDR3 has 12 amino acids. V was cut by 0 bases and J by 7 bases, with 8 bases left in between. As DNA, the CDR3 is TGTGCCAGCAGCTTGGCCTGGAGGGAGCAGTACTTC. This codes for CASSLAWREQYF.